This TCR beta chain was captured by sequencing in a study of cytomegalovirus exposure and HLA in healthy donors (dated by TCRdb to 2017 to 2019). At the level of the whole study: In an earlier analysis of 450 to 750 of the donors, about 260 Gb of sequence data and some 120 million unique TCR beta sequences from about 179 million T cells were reported. Approximately 300 gigabases of sequencing data and around 80 million unique TCR sequences made up an early release that covered 500 to 700 HLA-typed donors. Of the 350 to 450 genotyped donors, 80% to 90% were placed in the genetic ancestry cluster associated with self-reported Caucasian donors. The aim of the study was to test whether cataloging public T cell receptors could identify signatures of past pathogen exposure. The study profiled the T cell repertoires of 666 subjects by immunosequencing and related them to cytomegalovirus serostatus. In addition to the first cohort of roughly 700 subjects, a separate validation cohort of around 110 different subjects was used. High-throughput TCR immunosequencing, statistical association of individual TCRs with disease status, and machine learning were combined to predict cytomegalovirus infection status. A later analysis re-analyzed previously published TCR beta repertoires from hundreds of donors and added high-resolution HLA genotyping to study TCR occurrence patterns. The later analysis used no new phenotypic data to find candidate immune exposures, relying instead on TCR beta sequences and their occurrence across donors. In an earlier analysis of 587 of the donors, high-throughput TCR beta sequencing was used to judge whether each TCR beta V gene segment behaved as functional or pseudogenic. Donor age, sex, ethnicity and CMV serostatus were compiled together with the repertoire data. Genome-wide SNP genotypes for about 60% of the roughly 700 donors were used in a later genetic analysis, which treated that subset as a discovery cohort. All discovery cohort repertoires had been generated using a single sequencing platform. HLA typing included class I and class II loci at four-digit resolution. Typing coverage differed by locus: A, B, C, DRB1 and DQB1 were typed in about 629-630 donors, DQA1 in about 500, DPA1 in roughly 590, and DPB1 in approximately 450. A few DR-DQ haplotypes were treated as single units for association and clustering because of strong linkage in the cohort. Across some 400 genotyped donors of the cohort, an average of approximately 200,000 unique TCR beta nucleotide sequences per donor were sequenced, and 15% to 20% of those sequences were non-productive. Broader findings and caveats from the paper: According to a later genetic analysis, donors in an Asian-associated ancestry cluster had fewer N-insertions in productive TCRs than the roughly 700-donor mean. A later genetic analysis associated a missense DCLRE1C variant with V-gene and J-gene trimming of TCR beta chains, and an independent cohort replicated the association. Because the 87-base-pair reads could not distinguish some IMGT-functional V segments, including TRBV6-2 and TRBV6-3, those segments were excluded. A later analysis reported that several top co-occurrence clusters appeared linked to parvovirus B19, influenza, CMV and Epstein-Barr virus. In a later analysis, the rate of TCR association differed among HLA loci, with DRB1 alleles having the most associated TCRs and HLA-C alleles having the fewest. The study gave a list of roughly 150 TCR beta chains associated with cytomegalovirus. The authors suggested that the approach could potentially be generalized to other disease states and immunological phenotypes. Sequencing depth was assumed to be roughly uniform across donors in the presence/absence analyses, though that assumption may not hold. HLA typing was unavailable for some donors at each locus, so association tests used only the typed subset. In both the original and validation cohorts, the classifier was reported to diagnose cytomegalovirus status with high specificity and sensitivity. Correlated functional status among segregating V segments might reflect linkage disequilibrium, but an unknown experimental factor could not be ruled out. Roughly 15 rarely observed V segments, including chromosome 9 orphons, were excluded from the earlier analysis of just under 600 of the donors because counts were too low. When HLA alleles, especially DR and DQ, strongly co-occurred, TCR associations were difficult to assign to individual alleles. A further reported finding was that TCR beta sequences accurately predicted the HLA-A and HLA-B alleles for most subjects in the first cohort. In a later analysis, HLA-associated TCR beta chains showed more clonal expansion and lower generation probabilities than non-associated chains that were equally common. A cluster of highly shared sequence variants was judged likely to represent a technical artifact of the sequencing pipeline. Most CMV-associated TCR beta chains appeared to be HLA-restricted in a later analysis, and the HLA associations seemed to be driven largely by CMV exposure. At a false discovery rate of 0.05, a later analysis linked 16,000 or so TCR beta sequences to specific HLA alleles. Immune exposure information for the cohort was limited to CMV serostatus. Across donors, most TCR sequences were observed very rarely, whereas some public TCRs were present in many individuals. In vitro tests confirmed that three of the cytomegalovirus-associated TCR beta chains recognize cytomegalovirus antigens. This cohort had only TCR beta chains sequenced, and the lack of alpha or paired-chain data limited which features could be detected. Broadly in line with IMGT annotations, most TCR beta V segments showed up in productive rearrangements about 87% or about 30% of the time in an earlier analysis of roughly 590 of the donors.

In regard to this clone: The target of this receptor is not known.

The library was made by the immunoSEQ multiplex PCR assay. A mixture of 60 forward primers for TCR Vbeta segments and 13 reverse primers for TCR Jbeta segments was used in the multiplex PCR. Amplification of the CDR3 region of rearranged TCR beta genes was performed with a multiplex PCR assay on genomic DNA. The amplified TCR beta libraries were sequenced on the Illumina HiSeq System as 87-base-pair reads. Processing in the source paper ran as follows. In a later analysis, roughly 80 million unique TCR beta chains were counted across the approximately 620 repertoires, and around 11 million of these chains were shared by at least two donors. Raw reads were error-corrected and collapsed into unique sequences with a nearest-neighbor algorithm that merged closely related sequences to remove PCR and sequencing errors. V, D and J gene segments were assigned by aligning CDR3 sequences to IMGT reference sequences. For a sequence to be retained, at least a six-nucleotide match to both a V gene segment and a J gene segment was required. Rearrangements were classified as productive when the CDR3 lacked stop codons and remained in frame with V and J, and all other rearrangements were classified as non-productive. CDR3 was defined by IMGT convention, running from the second conserved V-encoded cysteine to the conserved J-encoded phenylalanine. Sequences without an unambiguous match to a single V gene segment were excluded from the earlier analysis of almost 600 of the donors. In an earlier analysis of 587 of the donors, V segments were called functional above 56.7% productive rearrangements and were called segregating when the between-donor standard deviation exceeded 5%. To diagnose cytomegalovirus status from the catalog of TCR beta chain sequences, a statistical classification framework was built. A later analysis assigned V and J genes by comparing TCR nucleotide sequences with IMGT/GENE-DB human TR gene sequences. A later analysis assigned CDR3 sequences and most-parsimonious VDJ recombination scenarios with the TCRdist pipeline. In a later analysis, each TCR beta chain was defined by its CDR3 amino acid sequence together with its V-gene family, and reads lacking a unique V-gene family were excluded. In a later analysis, several hundred highly shared, low-generation-probability nucleotide sequences were removed to address suspected cross-contamination and a sequencing artifact. For each public chain, a later analysis derived a clonal expansion index from normalized ranks of inferred template counts within each repertoire. In a later analysis, generation probabilities were computed with a VDJ recombination model fitted to out-of-frame rearrangements, and the resulting probabilities were checked against IGoR. In a later analysis, TCR-TCR, TCR-HLA and TCR-CMV co-occurrence was scored with hypergeometric tests, and a repertoire-size bias correction was applied to TCR pairs. In a later analysis, false discovery rates were estimated by permuting HLA or CMV assignments 20 times. In a later analysis, co-occurring TCRs were grouped using DBSCAN, and TCRdist sequence similarity was added for clustering within HLA-allele-positive subsets. Co-occurrence clustering excluded repertoires with fewer than 30,000 or more than 120,000 public chains, plus five with anomalous nucleotide sharing. TCRdb retrieved this table from immuneACCESS and kept in-frame rearrangements only. Not all clones are present; in checked studies, unresolved V genes account for under half, and no reason is known for the remainder. The V and J calls and clone size are taken from that table; D and trimming were inferred from the DNA. The table held for this sample gives some 120,000 clones. The top ten hold roughly 1% of the sample.

The cohort consisted of 650 to 700 healthy bone marrow donors. All cohort members were sampled while nominally healthy, although unrecorded immune exposures were likely present. The donor tested CMV seronegative, placing the donor among the 350 or so seronegative members of the cohort. A peripheral blood sample was collected from each donor, and TCR beta sequencing was performed on peripheral blood mononuclear cells. The Qiagen DNeasy Blood Extraction Kit was used to extract genomic DNA from the blood cell samples. Measured from the cysteine to the phenylalanine, the CDR3 is 16 residues long. This entry keeps only the CDR3 DNA: 48 bases, framed from base 1. CDR1 SGHVS and CDR2 FQNEAQ were looked up in the germline V gene. For this chain, trimming is 4 bases at the V end and 0 bases at the J end, and the number of junction bases without a gene match is 6.

The receptor comes from a man aged 18 to 30 in good health and CMV-seronegative. Recombination linked TRBV7-8 to TRBJ2-1, with 7 bases aligning to TRBD2. The sequenced material came from PBMCs. The CDR3 protein: CASSSNGGSSYNEQFF. Here is the DNA: TGTGCCAGCAGCTCGAACGGGGGGAGCTCCTACAATGAGCAGTTCTTC.